This section outlines one TCR beta chain sequence together with its context. Its antigen is unknown. Clones were sequenced by immunoSEQ multiplex PCR, and TCRdb holds only the in-frame ones, with some missing. The sample yields roughly 320,000 clones, 87% seen once. The germline CDR1 and CDR2 sequences are MNHEY and SVGAGI. The germline V and J ends were trimmed by 0 bases and 0 bases, with 6 bases remaining between them. The CDR3 contains 15 residues. The data are from a study of shared clonotypes between healthy human individuals. General observations from the study: The four-donor shared clonotypes exceeded non-shared clonotypes in generation probability, with non-shared ones scoring lower.

CD8 memory cells included CD45RO+ cells plus CCR7-negative CD45RA+ TemRA cells. The sequenced material came from memory CD8+ T cells sorted from blood. Subset: CD45RO+ cells pooled with CCR7-negative TemRA cells. The TCR comes from a man younger than 30 in good health. This chain uses TRBV6-5 with TRBJ1-3; no clear D. CDR3 protein: CASSYSPGSGNTIYF. Here the CDR3 DNA reads TGTGCCAGCAGTTACTCTCCGGGCTCTGGAAACACCATATATTTT.